By proportion, the clone carrying this T cell receptor beta chain is medium-sized (0.01 to 0.1%). Its matching antigen is unknown. Time point specified: week 23, last vaccination. What each vaccine dose contained was 300 ug of mutant IDH1 20-mer peptide, accompanied by topical imiquimod. The donors had new WHO grade 3 or 4 astrocytomas; these were IDH1-mutant and ATRX-lost. Profiling relied on immunoSEQ multiplex PCR, and the TCRdb table lists in-frame clones only, not all of them. The sample carries tens of thousands of clones, around 74% recorded once. The record originates from a study of a mutant IDH1 vaccine in newly diagnosed glioma. Study overall: Scheduled for weeks 1, 3, 5, 7, 11, 15, 19 and 23, eight vaccinations were given to patients. Following radiotherapy alone, or alongside temozolomide cycles, vaccination was started after an interval of 4-6 weeks. Prior therapy was radiotherapy, temozolomide, or both; most received both.

Trimming took off 6 bases at V and 1 base at J, with 9 bases between the two ends. The CDR3 runs to 13 residues. CDR1 is MRHNA, CDR2 SNTAGT, per germline. The material was PBMCs, obtained from a glioma patient whose treatment included an IDH1 peptide vaccine. The receptor's source is a man aged 45-60 years with glioma. The V call is TRBV6-4, the J call TRBJ1-1, with a weak D call TRBD1 (5 bases). In DNA form, the CDR3 reads TGTGCCAGCAGCCGCGACAGGAACACTGAAGCTTTCTTT. It yields the protein CASSRDRNTEAFF.